This T cell receptor (beta chain) stems from a study of neurological immune-mediated disorders. TCRdb re-analysed the 5' RACE reads in MiXCR, keeping a single row per CDR3 protein. The sample holds 55,000 to 70,000 distinct CDR3 sequences, about 4% seen once. At least ten counts were recorded for this clonotype. The germline V gene encodes CDR1 ENHRY and CDR2 SYGVKD. Trimming at V came to 8 bases and at J to 11 bases, leaving 6 bases not matched to a gene. The CDR3 contains 11 residues. The sample consisted of PBMCs. This sequence originates from a man aged 25 to 40 with multiple sclerosis. V and J are TRBV10-3 and TRBJ1-2; TRBD1 aligns across 9 bases. The CDR3 loop reads CAIFRDREYTF. CDR3 DNA: TGTGCCATCTTCCGGGACAGGGAATACACCTTC.